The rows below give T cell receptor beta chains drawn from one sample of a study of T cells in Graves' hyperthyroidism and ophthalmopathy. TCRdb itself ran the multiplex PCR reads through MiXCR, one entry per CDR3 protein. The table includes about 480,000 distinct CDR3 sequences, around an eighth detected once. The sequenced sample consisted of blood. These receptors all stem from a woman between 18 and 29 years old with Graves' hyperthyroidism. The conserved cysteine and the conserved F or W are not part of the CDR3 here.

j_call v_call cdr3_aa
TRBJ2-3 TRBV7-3 ATRREGLSTDTQF
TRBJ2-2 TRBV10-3 AISGNTGELF
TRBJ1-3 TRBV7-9 ASSSRQGSSGNTIY
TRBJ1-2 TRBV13 ASSEGPAGYGYT
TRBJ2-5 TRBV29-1 SVLLRGEETQY
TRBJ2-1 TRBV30 AWSVELSDNEQF
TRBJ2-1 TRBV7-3 ASSPSPGTPRGGEQF
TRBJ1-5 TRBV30 AWNRQGNQPQH
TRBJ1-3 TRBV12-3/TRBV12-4 ASTTSGNTIY
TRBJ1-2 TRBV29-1 SVSGHLYGYT
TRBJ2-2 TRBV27 ASSSQREQRTGELF
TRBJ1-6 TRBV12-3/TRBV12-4 ASSLSPGQGSPLH
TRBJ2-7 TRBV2 ASSEGQSEIYEQY
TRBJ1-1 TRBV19 ASSMISGVNTEAF
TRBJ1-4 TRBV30 AWRPGPINEKLF
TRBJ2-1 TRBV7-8 ASSSAGRETYNEQF
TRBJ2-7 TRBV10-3 AISDTTSRYEQY
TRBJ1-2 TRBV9 ASSVALPRSGYT
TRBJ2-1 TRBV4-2 ASSQEEAGGSNEQF
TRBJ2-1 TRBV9 ASSVRPGTSGGPRGNEQF
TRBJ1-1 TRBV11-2 ASSHIEGRSTEAF
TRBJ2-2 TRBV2 ASSSDLLRETGELF
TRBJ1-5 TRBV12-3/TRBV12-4 ASSFTVGGNQPQH
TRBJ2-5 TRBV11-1 ASSHGTSGRAIETQY
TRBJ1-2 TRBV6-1 ASTRTGYGYT
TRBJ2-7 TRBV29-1 SVEEGIDHEQY
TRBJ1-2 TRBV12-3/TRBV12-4 ASSLGIGQGDYGYT
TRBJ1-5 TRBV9 ASSGSGTPSQPQH
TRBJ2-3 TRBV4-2 ASSRLRVRTSGTDTQY
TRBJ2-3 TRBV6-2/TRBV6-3 ASSPDGTDTQY
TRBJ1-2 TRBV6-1 ASSYTPDRTANYGYT
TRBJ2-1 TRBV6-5 ASSYSSGQYNEQF
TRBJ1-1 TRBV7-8 ASSAGGRLVGYTEAF
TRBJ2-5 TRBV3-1 ASSQVAGGQETQY
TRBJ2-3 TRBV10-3 AISEWVALHPDTQY
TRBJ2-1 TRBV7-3 ASSGQGSSYNEQF
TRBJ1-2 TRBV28 ASSFQGARLFGYT
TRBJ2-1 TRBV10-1 ASSEQVGESNEQF
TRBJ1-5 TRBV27 ASSLVGGGTGQPQH
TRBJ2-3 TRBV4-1 ASSQVSSSRWDTQY
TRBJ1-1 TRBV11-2 ASSPDRGRDTEAF
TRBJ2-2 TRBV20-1 SAFRDARTGELF
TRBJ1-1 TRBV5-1 ASSQARGPMTVGTEAF
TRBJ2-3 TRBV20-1 SAKLAGGSTDTQY
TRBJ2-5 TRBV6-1 ARSESWAGRETQY
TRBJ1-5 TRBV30 AWGQGREQPQH
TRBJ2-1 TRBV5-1 ASSLPLWQQDEQF
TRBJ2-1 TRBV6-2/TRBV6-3 ASSYRGGRNEQF
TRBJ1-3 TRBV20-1 SARIGNTIY
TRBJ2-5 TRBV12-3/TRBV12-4 ASSSGTSGSFQETQY
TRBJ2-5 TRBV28 ASRGMGLQETQY
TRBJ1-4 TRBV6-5 ASSYGLQEKLF
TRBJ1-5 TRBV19 ATTGGHSWNQPQH